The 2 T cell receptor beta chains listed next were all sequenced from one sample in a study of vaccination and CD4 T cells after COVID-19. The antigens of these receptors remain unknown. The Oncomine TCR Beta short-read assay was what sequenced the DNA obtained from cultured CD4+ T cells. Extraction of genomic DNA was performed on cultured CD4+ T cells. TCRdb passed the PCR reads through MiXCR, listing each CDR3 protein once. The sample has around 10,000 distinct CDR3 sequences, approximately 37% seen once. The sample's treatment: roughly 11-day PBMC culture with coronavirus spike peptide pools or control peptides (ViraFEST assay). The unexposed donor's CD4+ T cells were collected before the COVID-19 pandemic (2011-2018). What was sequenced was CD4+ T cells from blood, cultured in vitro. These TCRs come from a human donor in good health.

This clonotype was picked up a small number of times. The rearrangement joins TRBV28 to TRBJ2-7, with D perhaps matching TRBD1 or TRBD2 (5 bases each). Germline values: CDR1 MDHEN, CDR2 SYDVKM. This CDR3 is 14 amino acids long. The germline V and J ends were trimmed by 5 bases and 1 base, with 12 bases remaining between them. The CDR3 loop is CASSPPGPSYEQYF. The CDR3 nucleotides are TGTGCCAGCAGTCCCCCGGGACCGTCCTACGAGCAGTACTTC. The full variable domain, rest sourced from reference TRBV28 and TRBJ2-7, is DVKVTQSSRYLVKRTGEKVFLECVQDMDHENMFWYRQDPGLGLRLIYFSYDVKMKEKGDIPEGYSVSREKKERFSLILESASTNQTSMYLCASSPPGPSYEQYFGPGTRLTVT.

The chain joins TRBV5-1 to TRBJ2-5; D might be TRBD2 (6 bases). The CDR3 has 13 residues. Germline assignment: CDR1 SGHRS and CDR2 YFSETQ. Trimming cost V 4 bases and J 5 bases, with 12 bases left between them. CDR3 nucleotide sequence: TGCGCCAGCAGCCACCGTGGGGGGGAGACCCAGTACTTC. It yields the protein CASSHRGGETQYF.